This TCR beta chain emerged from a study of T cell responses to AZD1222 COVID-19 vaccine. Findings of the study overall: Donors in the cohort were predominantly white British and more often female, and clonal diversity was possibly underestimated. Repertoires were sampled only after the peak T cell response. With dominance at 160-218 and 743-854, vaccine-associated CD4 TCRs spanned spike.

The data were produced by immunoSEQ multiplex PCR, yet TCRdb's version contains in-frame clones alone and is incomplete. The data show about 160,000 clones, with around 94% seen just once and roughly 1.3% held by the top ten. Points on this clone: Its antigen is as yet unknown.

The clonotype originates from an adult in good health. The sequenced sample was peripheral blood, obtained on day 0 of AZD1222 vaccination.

CDR3 sequence: CASSFPRLASEAFF. In DNA form, the CDR3 reads TGTGCCAGCAGCTTCCCGAGACTAGCCTCCGAAGCTTTCTTT. The gene calls are TRBV5-6 and TRBJ1-1; the D is unclear. CDR1 and CDR2 from the germline V gene are SGHDT and YYEEEE. This CDR3 comprises 14 residues. V was cut by 2 bases and J by 8 bases, with 16 bases left in between.